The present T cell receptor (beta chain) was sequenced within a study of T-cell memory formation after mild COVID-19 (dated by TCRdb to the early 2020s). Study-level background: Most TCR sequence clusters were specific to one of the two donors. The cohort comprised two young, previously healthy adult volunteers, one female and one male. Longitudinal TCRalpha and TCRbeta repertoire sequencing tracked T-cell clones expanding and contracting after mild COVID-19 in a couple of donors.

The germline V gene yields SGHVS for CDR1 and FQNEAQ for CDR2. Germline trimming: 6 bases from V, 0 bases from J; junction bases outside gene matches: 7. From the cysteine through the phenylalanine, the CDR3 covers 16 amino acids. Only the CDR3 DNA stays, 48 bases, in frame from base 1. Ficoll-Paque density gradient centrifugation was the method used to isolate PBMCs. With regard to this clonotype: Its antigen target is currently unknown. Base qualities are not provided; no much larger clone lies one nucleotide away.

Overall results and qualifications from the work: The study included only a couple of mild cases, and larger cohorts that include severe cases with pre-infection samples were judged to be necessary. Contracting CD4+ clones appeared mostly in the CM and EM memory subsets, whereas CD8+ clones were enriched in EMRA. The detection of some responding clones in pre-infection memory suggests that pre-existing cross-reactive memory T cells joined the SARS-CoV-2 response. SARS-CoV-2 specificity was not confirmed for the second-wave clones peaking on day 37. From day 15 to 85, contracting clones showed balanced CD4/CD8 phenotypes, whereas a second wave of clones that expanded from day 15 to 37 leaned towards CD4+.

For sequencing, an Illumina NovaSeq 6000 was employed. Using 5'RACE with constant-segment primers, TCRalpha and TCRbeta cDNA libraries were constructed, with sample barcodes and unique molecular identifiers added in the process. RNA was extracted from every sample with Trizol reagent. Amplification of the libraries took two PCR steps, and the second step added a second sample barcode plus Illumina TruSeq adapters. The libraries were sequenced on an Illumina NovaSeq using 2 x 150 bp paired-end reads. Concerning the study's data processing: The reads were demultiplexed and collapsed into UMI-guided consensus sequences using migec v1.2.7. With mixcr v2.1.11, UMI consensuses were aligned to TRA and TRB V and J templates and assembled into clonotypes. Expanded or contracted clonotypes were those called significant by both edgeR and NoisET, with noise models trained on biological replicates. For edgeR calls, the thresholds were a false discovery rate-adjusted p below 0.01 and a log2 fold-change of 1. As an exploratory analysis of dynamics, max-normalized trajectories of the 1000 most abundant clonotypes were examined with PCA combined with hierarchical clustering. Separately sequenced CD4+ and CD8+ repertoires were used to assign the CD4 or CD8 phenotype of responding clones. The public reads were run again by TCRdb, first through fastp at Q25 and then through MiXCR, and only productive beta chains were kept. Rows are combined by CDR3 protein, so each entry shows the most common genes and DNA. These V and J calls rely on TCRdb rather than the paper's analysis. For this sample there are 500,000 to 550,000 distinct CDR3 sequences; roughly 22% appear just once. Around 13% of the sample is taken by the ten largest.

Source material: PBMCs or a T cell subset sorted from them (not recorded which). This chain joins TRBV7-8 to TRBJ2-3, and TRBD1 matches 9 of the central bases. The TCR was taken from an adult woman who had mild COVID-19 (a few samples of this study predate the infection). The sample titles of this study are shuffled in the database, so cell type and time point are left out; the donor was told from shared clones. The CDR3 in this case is CASSPGQGISTDTQYF. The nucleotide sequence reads TGTGCCAGCAGTCCAGGACAGGGGATTAGCACAGATACGCAGTATTTT.